These 9 T cell receptor beta chains were sequenced from one sample in a study of PD-L1 blockade in urothelial cancer. TCRdb's copy holds only in-frame clones and misses some; the assay was immunoSEQ multiplex PCR. Among under 70,000 clones listed, approximately 80% were seen once. Time point: pretreatment peripheral blood. Here the sequenced sample was PBMCs, taken around atezolizumab (anti-PD-L1) treatment. These receptors were taken from a man between 65 and 85 years old with urothelial cancer.

V usage is TRBV19 and J usage is TRBJ2-3; a weak D match, TRBD1 (5 bases). The V and J ends lost 11 bases and 3 bases respectively, with 18 bases between them. Per the germline V gene, CDR1 is LNHDA and CDR2 is SQIVND (reference sequence). The CDR3 covers 14 residues. DNA for the CDR3: TGTGCCTGCTCTCCACAGGTGACAACAGATACGCAGTATTTT. Protein: CACSPQVTTDTQYF.

This rearrangement joins TRBV11-3 to TRBJ1-1; the match to TRBD1 covers 8 bases. Germline CDR1 and CDR2: SGHNT and YENEEA. CDR3 length: 13 residues. Losses at the gene ends were 5 bases for V and 4 bases for J; bases not matched to a gene: 3. The CDR3 sequence is CASSHQGATEAFF. In nucleotides, the CDR3 is TGTGCCAGCAGCCATCAGGGGGCCACTGAAGCTTTCTTT.

The table lists this clone with a count of one. V and J are TRBV5-1 and TRBJ2-7; D is possibly TRBD1 (5 bases). With 1 base removed from V and 6 bases from J, the gap between germline ends came to 14 bases. CDR1 and CDR2 from the germline V gene are SGHRS and YFSETQ. The CDR3 runs to 14 residues. CDR3 sequence reads: CASSLSRVGLEQYF. CDR3 coding DNA: TGCGCCAGCAGCTTGTCCAGGGTAGGGCTCGAGCAGTACTTC.

This sequence joins TRBV19 and TRBJ1-5, with 8 bases lining up with TRBD1. The V and J ends lost 6 bases and 1 base, in that order; junction bases with no gene match: 5. CDR1 is LNHDA and CDR2 is SQIVND in the germline V gene (reference sequence). CDR3 length: 15 amino acids. Here the CDR3 DNA reads TGTGCCAGTAGCCAGGACAGGGTCAGCAATCAGCCCCAGCATTTT. It encodes CASSQDRVSNQPQHF.

The chain combines TRBV18 with TRBJ2-1; 10 bases are shared with TRBD1. CDR3 length: 13 residues. Germline loops: CDR1 KGHSH, CDR2 LQKENI. V lost 2 bases, J lost 10 bases, and 2 bases stayed unmatched. CDR3 bases: TGTGCCAGCTCACCAGAGACAGGGGGCGAGCAGTTCTTC. Its translation: CASSPETGGEQFF.

J is TRBJ2-6 and V is TRBV19; TRBD2 agrees at 7 bases. Germline V CDR1 and CDR2: LNHDA, SQIVND (reference sequence). The CDR3 has 17 residues. V lost 4 bases to trimming and J lost 0 bases; unmatched junction nucleotides: 6. CDR3 DNA: TGTGCCAGTAGTAGGAGCGGGACCCACTCTGGGGCCAACGTCCTGACTTTC. Protein sequence: CASSRSGTHSGANVLTF.

The chain links TRBV7-3 to TRBJ2-3, with D possibly matching TRBD2 (6 bases). The CDR3 is made up of 14 amino acids. Germline loops: CDR1 SGHTA, CDR2 FQGTGA. The ends were cut back, 2 bases at V and 7 bases at J, with 13 bases in the middle. CDR3: CASSLGDFYNTQYF. As DNA, the CDR3 is TGTGCCAGCAGCTTAGGGGACTTCTACAATACGCAGTATTTT.

This clone came up a few times. V gene TRBV7-2 combines with J gene TRBJ2-2, with D tentatively TRBD2 (6 bases). Trimming took 8 bases from V and 0 from J, leaving 13 bases between them. The CDR3 is 15 amino acids. The germline gives CDR1 SGHTA, CDR2 FQGNSA. The CDR3 spells CASSPRDTNTGELFF. CDR3 nucleotide sequence: TGTGCCAGCTCTCCGCGGGATACGAACACCGGGGAGCTGTTTTTT.

This chain uses TRBV19 with TRBJ1-1; possibly TRBD1 for D (6 bases). V was cut by 5 bases and J by 0 bases, with 10 bases left in between. Germline loops: CDR1 LNHDA, CDR2 SQIVND (reference sequence). This CDR3 contains 14 residues. In nucleotides, the CDR3 is TGTGCCAGTAGTTCCAGGGACATGAACACTGAAGCTTTCTTT. Its protein product is CASSSRDMNTEAFF.